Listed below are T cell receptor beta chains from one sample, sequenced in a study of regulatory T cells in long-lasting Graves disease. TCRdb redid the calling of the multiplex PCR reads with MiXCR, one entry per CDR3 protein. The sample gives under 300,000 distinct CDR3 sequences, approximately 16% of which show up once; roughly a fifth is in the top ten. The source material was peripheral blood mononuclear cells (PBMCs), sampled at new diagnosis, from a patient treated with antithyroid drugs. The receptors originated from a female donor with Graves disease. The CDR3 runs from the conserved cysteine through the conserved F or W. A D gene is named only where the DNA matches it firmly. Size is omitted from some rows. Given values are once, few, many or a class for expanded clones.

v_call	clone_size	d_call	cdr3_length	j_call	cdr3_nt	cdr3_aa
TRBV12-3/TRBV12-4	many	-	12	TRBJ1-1	TGTGCCAGCAGCCAAGGGAGGGCTGAAGCTTTCTTT	CASSQGRAEAFF
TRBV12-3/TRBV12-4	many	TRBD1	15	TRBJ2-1	TGTGCCAGCAGTTTTCAGGACAGGGCCTACAATGAGCAGTTCTTC	CASSFQDRAYNEQFF
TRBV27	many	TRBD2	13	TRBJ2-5	TGTGCCAGCAGTTACGGGCGGGAGGGGACCCAGTACTTC	CASSYGREGTQYF
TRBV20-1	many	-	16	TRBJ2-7	TGCAGTGCTAGAGGAGGGGGTGATAGGGACTCCTACGAGCAGTACTTC	CSARGGGDRDSYEQYF
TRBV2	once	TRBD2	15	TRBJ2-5	TGTGCCAGCAGTGGCCGGACTAGCGGGAGGGAGACCCAGTACTTC	CASSGRTSGRETQYF
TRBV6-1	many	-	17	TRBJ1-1	TGTGCCAGCACATCTTCCGGGACGGATAATAAGAACACTGAAGCTTTCTTT	CASTSSGTDNKNTEAFF
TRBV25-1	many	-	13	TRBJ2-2	TGTGCCAGCCGGGGTGCCGCCACCGGGGAGCTGTTTTTT	CASRGAATGELFF
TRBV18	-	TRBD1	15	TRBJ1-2	TGTGCCAGCTCACCGGACAGGACTACTAACTATGGCTACACCTTC	CASSPDRTTNYGYTF
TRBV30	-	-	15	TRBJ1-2	TGTGCCTGGAGTGTACGATTGGGCGGGAAGGAGGGCTACACCTTC	CAWSVRLGGKEGYTF
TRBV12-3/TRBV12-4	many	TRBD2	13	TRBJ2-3	TGTGCCAGCAGTCTTAGCGGGACAGATACGCAGTATTTT	CASSLSGTDTQYF
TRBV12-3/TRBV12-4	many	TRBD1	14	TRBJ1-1	TGTGCCAGCAGTCCCCCAGGGGGCAACACTGAAGCTTTCTTT	CASSPPGGNTEAFF